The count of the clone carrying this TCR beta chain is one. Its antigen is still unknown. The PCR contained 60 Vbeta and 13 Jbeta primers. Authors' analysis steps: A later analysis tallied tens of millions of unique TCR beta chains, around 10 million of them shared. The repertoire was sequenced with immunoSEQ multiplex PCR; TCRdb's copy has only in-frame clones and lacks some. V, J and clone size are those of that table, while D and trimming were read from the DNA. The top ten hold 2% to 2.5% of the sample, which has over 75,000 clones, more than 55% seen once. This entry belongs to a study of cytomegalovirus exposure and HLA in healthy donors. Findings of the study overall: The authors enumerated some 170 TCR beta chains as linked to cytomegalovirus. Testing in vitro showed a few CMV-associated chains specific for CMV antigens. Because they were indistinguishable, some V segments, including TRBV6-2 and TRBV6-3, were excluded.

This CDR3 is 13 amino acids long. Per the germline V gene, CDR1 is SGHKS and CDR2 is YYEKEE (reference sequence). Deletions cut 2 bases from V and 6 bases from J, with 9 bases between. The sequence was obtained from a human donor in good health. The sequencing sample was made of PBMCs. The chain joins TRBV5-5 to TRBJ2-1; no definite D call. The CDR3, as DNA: TGTGCCAGCAGCTTATACCAGTTCAATGAGCAGTTCTTC. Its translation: CASSLYQFNEQFF.